Listed below are T cell receptor beta chains from one sample, sequenced in a study of control samples from healthy donors and cancer patients. Method: immunoSEQ multiplex PCR; TCRdb's copy keeps in-frame clones and lacks some. Among 190,000 or so clones listed, approximately 92% were seen once. The sample consisted of blood. These receptors came from a man aged 18 to 30 in good health. The CDR3 runs from the conserved cysteine through the conserved F or W. Fields, in order: J gene, clone size, V gene, D gene, CDR3 protein, CDR3 DNA. A D gene is named only where the DNA matches it firmly. The size of a clone is reported for some rows only, either as once, few or many, or as a class for expanded clones.

>TRBJ2-3|.|TRBV4-1|.
CASSQGLSAGTQYF
TGCGCCAGCAGCCAAGGGTTGTCGGCAGGTACGCAGTATTTT
>TRBJ1-1|.|TRBV20-1|TRBD1
CSASEGAMAEAFF
TGCAGTGCTAGTGAGGGGGCGATGGCTGAAGCTTTCTTT
>TRBJ2-2|once|TRBV5-1|TRBD2
CASSPGTSTGELFF
TGCGCCAGCAGTCCCGGGACTAGCACCGGGGAGCTGTTTTTT
>TRBJ1-2|.|TRBV7-8|.
CASSLLGLGYTF
TGTGCCAGCAGCTTACTAGGGCTAGGCTACACCTTC
>TRBJ1-2|.|TRBV14|.
CASGTGSGYTF
TGTGCCAGCGGAACAGGGAGCGGCTACACCTTC
>TRBJ1-4|.|TRBV6-6|.
CASSYSREKLFF
TGTGCCAGCAGTTACTCGAGAGAAAAACTGTTTTTT
>TRBJ2-7|.|TRBV5-5|TRBD1
CASSLDRGPAYEQYF
TGTGCCAGCAGCTTGGACAGGGGTCCAGCCTACGAGCAGTACTTC
>TRBJ1-5|once|TRBV12-5|.
CASGLDRLQPQHF
TGTGCTAGTGGTTTGGACAGGCTCCAGCCCCAGCATTTT
>TRBJ1-1|.|TRBV28|.
CASSLTGGGNTEAFF
TGTGCCAGCAGTTTAACAGGCGGGGGGAACACTGAAGCTTTCTTT
>TRBJ1-4|once|TRBV5-1|.
CASSLRSGDSPTNEKLFF
TGCGCCAGCAGCTTGAGGTCGGGCGACAGCCCAACTAATGAAAAACTGTTTTTT
>TRBJ2-7|.|TRBV5-4|TRBD1
CASSLMGTGAEQYF
TGTGCCAGCAGCTTGATGGGGACAGGGGCCGAGCAGTACTTC
>TRBJ1-4|.|TRBV5-6|.
CASSLGAANEKLFF
TGTGCCAGCAGCTTGGGCGCGGCTAATGAAAAACTGTTTTTT
>TRBJ2-5|once|TRBV5-5|.
CASCRGRETQYF
TGTGCCAGCTGTCGGGGGAGGGAGACCCAGTACTTC
>TRBJ2-3|.|TRBV4-1|TRBD1
CASSQDKGQGTNTQYF
TGCGCCAGCAGCCAAGACAAGGGACAGGGGACAAATACGCAGTATTTT
>TRBJ2-2|.|TRBV9|TRBD2
CASSVARDPPLAGGPNTGELFF
TGTGCCAGCAGCGTAGCCCGAGACCCCCCTCTAGCGGGGGGGCCGAACACCGGGGAGCTGTTTTTT
>TRBJ2-7|once|TRBV5-5|.
CASSLEVTSYEQYF
TGTGCCAGCAGCTTGGAGGTCACCTCCTACGAGCAGTACTTC
>TRBJ1-2|few|TRBV2|.
CASSEVQGFGYGYTF
TGTGCCAGCAGTGAAGTACAGGGTTTCGGGTATGGCTACACCTTC
>TRBJ2-7|.|TRBV3-1/TRBV3-2|.
CASSQGRGDEQYF
TGTGCCAGCAGCCAAGGTAGGGGGGACGAGCAGTACTTC
>TRBJ1-6|once|TRBV5-6|TRBD1
CASSLLKGGRDSPLHF
TGTGCCAGCAGCTTACTGAAAGGGGGCAGGGATTCACCCCTCCACTTT
>TRBJ1-2|.|TRBV7-3|TRBD1
CASSLTGTGGGNYGYTF
TGTGCCAGCAGCTTAACCGGGACAGGGGGCGGAAACTATGGCTACACCTTC
>TRBJ2-3|.|TRBV3-1/TRBV3-2|.
CASSPTTMGTQYF
TGTGCCAGCAGCCCGACTACTATGGGTACGCAGTATTTT
>TRBJ2-7|few|TRBV11-1|.
CASSSGHVLPEQYF
TGTGCCAGCAGCTCCGGACACGTCCTGCCCGAGCAGTACTTC
>TRBJ1-3|.|TRBV28|.
CASGGDLPGRTYSGNTIYF
TGTGCCAGCGGTGGAGACCTTCCGGGGCGTACGTACTCTGGAAACACCATATATTTT
>TRBJ1-2|.|TRBV5-1|.
CASSFIAPNYGYTF
TGCGCCAGCAGCTTTATTGCTCCTAACTATGGCTACACCTTC
>TRBJ2-1|.|TRBV5-1|.
CASSLGRDRSYNEQFF
TGCGCCAGCAGCTTGGGGAGGGACAGATCTTACAATGAGCAGTTCTTC
>TRBJ1-2|.|TRBV13|.
CASSLGGMRYGYTF
TGTGCCAGCAGCTTAGGAGGCATGCGCTATGGCTACACCTTC
>TRBJ2-7|.|TRBV29-1|.
CSGGQNSYEQYF
TGCAGCGGGGGACAAAACTCCTACGAGCAGTACTTC
>TRBJ2-3|.|TRBV7-3|TRBD2
CASSLLGGTSTDTQYF
TGTGCCAGCAGCTTACTCGGGGGGACGAGCACAGATACGCAGTATTTT
>TRBJ1-2|.|TRBV19|.
CASSMGGQGRYGYTF
TGTGCCAGTAGTATGGGAGGGCAAGGTCGCTATGGCTACACCTTC
>TRBJ2-3|.|TRBV18|.
CASSPVSRDTQYF
TGTGCCAGCTCACCAGTTTCCAGAGATACGCAGTATTTT
>TRBJ2-3|.|TRBV5-1|TRBD2
CASSGEGGTDTQYF
TGCGCCAGCAGCGGGGAGGGTGGCACAGATACGCAGTATTTT
>TRBJ1-5|few|TRBV3-1/TRBV3-2|.
CASSQNSQIPNQPQHF
TGTGCCAGCAGCCAAAACTCTCAAATACCCAATCAGCCCCAGCATTTT
>TRBJ2-7|.|TRBV6-5|.
CASRDRGSHYEQYF
TGTGCCAGCAGAGACAGAGGATCCCATTACGAGCAGTACTTC
>TRBJ2-7|.|TRBV19|.
CASSPRGQSYEQYF
TGTGCCAGTAGCCCCAGGGGCCAATCCTACGAGCAGTACTTC
>TRBJ1-6|.|TRBV5-1|TRBD1
CASSLSSGDSINSPLHF
TGCGCCAGCAGCCTATCGTCTGGGGACAGTATTAATTCACCCCTCCACTTT
>TRBJ1-1|.|TRBV21-1|.
CASSKGGQGNTEAFF
TGTGCCAGCAGCAAAGGGGGACAGGGAAACACTGAAGCTTTCTTT
>TRBJ1-6|.|TRBV10-3|.
CAISAEGDVLHF
TGTGCCATCAGTGCTGAAGGGGATGTCCTCCACTTT
>TRBJ2-1|.|TRBV7-9|TRBD2
CASTFGLAGIDEQFF
TGTGCCAGCACCTTCGGGCTAGCGGGGATTGATGAGCAGTTCTTC
>TRBJ1-4|.|TRBV4-1|TRBD1
CASGRNRGANEKLFF
TGCGCCAGCGGTCGAAACAGGGGGGCTAATGAAAAACTGTTTTTT
>TRBJ1-5|.|TRBV2|.
CASRGQIYGPQHF
TGTGCCAGCAGGGGCCAGATCTATGGGCCCCAGCATTTT
>TRBJ2-7|.|TRBV7-3|.
CASSLNGGYEQYF
TGTGCCAGCAGCTTAAATGGCGGCTACGAGCAGTACTTC
>TRBJ2-1|.|TRBV19|TRBD2
CASSRGLADYNEQFF
TGTGCCAGTAGTAGGGGACTAGCGGACTACAATGAGCAGTTCTTC
>TRBJ1-1|.|TRBV7-8|.
CASSLVTEAFF
TGTGCCAGCAGCTTAGTAACTGAAGCTTTCTTT
>TRBJ2-7|.|TRBV5-6|.
CASSVQGGFYEQYF
TGTGCCAGCAGCGTACAGGGAGGGTTCTACGAGCAGTACTTC
>TRBJ1-1|.|TRBV19|.
CASRPMTGGDTEAFF
TGTGCCAGTAGACCAATGACCGGGGGAGACACTGAAGCTTTCTTT
>TRBJ1-1|.|TRBV5-1|.
CASSLSGADTEAFF
TGCGCCAGCAGCTTGTCAGGGGCGGACACTGAAGCTTTCTTT
>TRBJ1-1|.|TRBV6-5|.
CASSYGGPDTEAFF
TGTGCCAGCAGTTACGGGGGGCCCGACACTGAAGCTTTCTTT
>TRBJ2-3|.|TRBV29-1|.
CSVERRRGGTDTQYF
TGCAGCGTTGAACGGCGCAGGGGTGGTACAGATACGCAGTATTTT
>TRBJ1-6|.|TRBV6-1|.
CASSEDTAPLHF
TGTGCCAGCAGTGAAGACACGGCACCCCTCCACTTT